This T cell receptor (beta chain) was found in a study of blood T cell repertoires in COVID-19. Overall study: From T cells, B-cell-depleted T cells, or PBMCs came the material, which was cDNA or gDNA.

Original handling: It was from reference gene primer amplification that nucleated cell counts were estimated. Method: immunoSEQ multiplex PCR; TCRdb's copy keeps in-frame clones and lacks some. V and J calls and clone size are those listed in that table; D and trimming were worked out from the DNA. The profile covers under 300,000 clones, with roughly 85% appearing a single time and roughly 4.6% taken by the ten largest. The clonotype comes from a man in his 60s who had recovered from COVID-19. The sequencing input was peripheral blood.

The CDR3 DNA reads TGTGCCAGCAGCCAGACGACAGGGGAAAGCTCCTACGAGCAGTACTTC. Residues: CASSQTTGESSYEQYF. The chain couples TRBV5-5 to TRBJ2-7; 8 positions agree with TRBD1. CDR1 and CDR2 (germline): SGHKS, YYEKEE (reference sequence). CDR3 length: 16 amino acids. V lost 4 bases, J lost 0 bases, and 9 bases stayed unmatched.